This T cell receptor beta chain was profiled in a study of blood T cells in healthy people across ages. Trimming left V 5 bases short and J 8 bases short, with 23 bases between. CDR3 length: 15 amino acids. Germline assignment: CDR1 DFQATT and CDR2 SNEGSKA (reference sequence). This clonotype was seen only a few times. Sample-barcoded 5' priming and a J-beta primer mix drove a second PCR of about 6 to 11 cycles. MiXCR, run by TCRdb on the 5' RACE reads, gives a single entry per CDR3 protein. This sample carries 850,000 to 1,000,000 distinct CDR3 sequences, roughly 47% of them seen once, and the ten largest clones take roughly 23%. Donors ranged from about 6 to 90 years old and were healthy Caucasians in Russia.

The sequence came from a woman between 55 and 75 years old in good health. Sequenced sample: blood. The V gene is TRBV20-1, the J gene TRBJ2-3; tentatively, D is TRBD2 (6 bases). CDR3 coding DNA: TGCAGTGCTGGGCCAGGAGCGGGTGGTAGTGGTACGCAGTATTTT. Its protein is CSAGPGAGGSGTQYF.